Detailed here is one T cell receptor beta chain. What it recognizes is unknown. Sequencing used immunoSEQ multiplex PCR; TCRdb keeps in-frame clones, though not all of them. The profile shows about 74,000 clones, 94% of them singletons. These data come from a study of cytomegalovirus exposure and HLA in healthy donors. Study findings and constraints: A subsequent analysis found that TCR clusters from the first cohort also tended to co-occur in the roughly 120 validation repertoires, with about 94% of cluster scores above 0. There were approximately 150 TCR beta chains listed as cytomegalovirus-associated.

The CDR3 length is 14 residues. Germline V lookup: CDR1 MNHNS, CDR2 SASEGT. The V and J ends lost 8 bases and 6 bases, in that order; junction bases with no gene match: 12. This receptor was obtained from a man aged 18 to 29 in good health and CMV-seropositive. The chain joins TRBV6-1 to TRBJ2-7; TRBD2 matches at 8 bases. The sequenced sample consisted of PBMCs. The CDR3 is CASLNGTRDFEQYF. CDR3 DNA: TGTGCCAGCCTCAACGGGACTAGAGATTTCGAGCAGTACTTC.